This TCR beta chain was recorded in a study of metastatic and nonmetastatic thyroid tumors. Original handling: The study took CDR3 differences across clinicopathological groups and made a distant-metastasis classifier for papillary thyroid cancer from them. TCRdb re-called the PCR reads through MiXCR. TCRdb's processing, not the authors' own work, is the source of the V and J calls. Here the sample spans 30,000 to 40,000 clones, over 12% being singletons. This clone appeared many times. There are 15 residues in the CDR3. Trimming took 5 bases from V and 4 from J, leaving 16 bases between them. Per germline, CDR1 SGHTA and CDR2 FQGNSA. No patient received treatment before thyroid surgery.

The sequencing input was blood. This chain joins TRBV7-2 and TRBJ2-3; D might be TRBD2 (6 bases). This TCR derives from a male donor with papillary thyroid cancer or a benign thyroid nodule (not recorded which). Some clones in this sample may be carry-over from other donors' samples. The CDR3 region is CASSRAEGRSDTQYF. The CDR3 DNA reads TGTGCCAGCAGCCGCGCGGAGGGCCGTTCAGATACGCAGTATTTT.